This entry describes one T cell receptor beta chain. The data stem from a study of blood T cell repertoires in COVID-19. Across the whole study: The samples span acute and convalescent COVID-19 from the United States, Italy and Spain. T cells, B-cell-depleted T cells, or PBMCs supplied cDNA or gDNA.

Per the study methods: Amplification with reference gene primers provided the estimates of nucleated cell counts. Clones were read by immunoSEQ multiplex PCR, and TCRdb kept only the in-frame ones, dropping some. D and trimming were read from the DNA, whereas the V and J calls and clone size are those reported in that table. The table shows fewer than 45,000 clones, with approximately 90% occurring only once. Germline loops: CDR1 MNHEY, CDR2 SVGEGT. V shed 5 bases and J 3 bases; nucleotides not matched to a gene: 6. CDR3 length: 14 residues. The TCR was taken from a human donor in a cohort sampled during active COVID-19. This chain joins TRBV6-2 or TRBV6-3 and TRBJ1-1, with 7 bases that match TRBD1. What was sequenced was peripheral blood. The CDR3 loop is CASSPQGLYTEAFF. CDR3 bases: TGTGCCAGCAGTCCACAGGGGTTGTACACTGAAGCTTTCTTT.